Listed here are 14 T cell receptor beta chains from one sample, sequenced in a study of beta chain features in type 1 diabetes. General study points: Shortening of TCRB CDR3s, moderate but significant, appeared in all four CD4+ subsets of Type 1 diabetes patients.

No antigens are known for them. Every isolated RNA sample was fully reverse transcribed, so sequencing captured expressed TCRB transcripts. Assay: immunoSEQ multiplex PCR; the TCRdb copy retains only in-frame clones and omits some. The table includes some 190,000 clones, approximately 8% detected once. Input material: central memory CD4+ T cells from blood. Receptor source: a man between 18 and 35 years old with type 1 diabetes.

This clone was counted between two and nine times. The sample carries other DNA sequences with the same CDR3. This CDR3 reads CASSPPSTGQETQYF. The CDR3 DNA sequence: TGTGCCAGCTCACCTCCCAGTACGGGCCAAGAGACCCAGTACTTC. The genes are TRBV18 and TRBJ2-5; D unresolved. Germline-derived CDR1 and CDR2 are KGHSH and LQKENI. The ends were cut back, 3 bases at V and 1 base at J, with 12 bases in the middle. The CDR3 contains 15 residues.

This clone showed up just a few times. The chain combines TRBV4-1 with TRBJ1-5; D gene ambiguous. CDR3 size: 13 residues. Between the trimmed V and J ends, which lost 0 bases and 5 bases, there was a span of 5 bases. Germline assignment: CDR1 MGHRA and CDR2 YSYEKL. DNA of the CDR3: TGCGCCAGCAGCCAAGAGGAGGATCAGCCCCAGCATTTT. This gives the protein CASSQEEDQPQHF.

This clone has only a few counts. The J gene is TRBJ1-5, the V gene TRBV30; 7 bases map to TRBD1. Germline V gene lookup returns CDR1 GTSNPN and CDR2 SVGIG (reference sequence). The CDR3 covers 16 residues. V was clipped by 2 bases and J by 4 bases; unmatched bases: 11. In DNA form, the CDR3 reads TGTGCCTGGAGTAGGACAGGCCCGTTCCAAAATCAGCCCCAGCATTTT. Its translation: CAWSRTGPFQNQPQHF.

This clone has only a few counts. The gene calls are TRBV30 and TRBJ1-1; D is unclear. CDR1 is GTSNPN, CDR2 SVGIG, per germline (reference sequence). The CDR3 consists of 14 residues. Trimming left V 0 bases short and J 1 base short, with 9 bases between. The CDR3 region is CAWSVETANTEAFF. The DNA of the CDR3 is TGTGCCTGGAGTGTAGAAACTGCGAACACTGAAGCTTTCTTT.

This clone was seen a few times. J is TRBJ2-3 and V is TRBV29-1; 11 bases line up with TRBD2. The junction had 4 bases not matched to a gene; V was cut back by 5 bases and J by 6 bases. Germline assignment: CDR1 SQVTM and CDR2 ANQGSEA. This CDR3 region has 13 residues. CDR3 residues: CSVKLAGADTQYF. The CDR3 DNA reads as TGCAGCGTTAAACTAGCGGGGGCGGATACGCAGTATTTT.

About this clone: The junction departs from germline at one end; a sequencing error may be responsible. This chain connects TRBV7-9 to TRBJ2-7; 7 nucleotides line up with TRBD1. This CDR3 is built from 13 residues. Germline-derived CDR1 and CDR2 are SEHNR and FQNEAQ (reference sequence). The DNA of the CDR3 is TGCGCCAGCAGCCCGACAGGGAACCACGAGCAGTACTTC. The encoded protein is CASSPTGNHEQYF. Filled out from reference TRBV7-9 and TRBJ2-7, the complete variable domain reads DTGVSQNPRHKITKRGQNVTFRCDPISEHNRLYWYRQTLGQGPEFLTYFQNEAQLEKSRLLSDRFSAERPKGSFSTLEIQRTEQGDSAMYLCASSPTGNHEQYFGPGTRLTVT.

CDR3 bases: TGTGCCAGCTCACCACCAACAGGGGTTGGCTACACCTTC. Its translation: CASSPPTGVGYTF. The rearrangement joins TRBV18 to TRBJ1-2; 7 bases align to TRBD1. The CDR3 consists of 13 residues. In germline, CDR1 is KGHSH, CDR2 LQKENI. V shed 0 bases, J shed 7 bases, and the junction held 2 bases outside the gene matches.

In its sample, this clone was seen a few times. This chain connects TRBV5-1 to TRBJ1-6; unclear D gene. Trimming took off 5 bases at V and 9 bases at J, with 15 bases between the two ends. This CDR3 has 14 amino acids. From germline, CDR1 is SGHRS and CDR2 YFSETQ. CDR3 in DNA: TGCGCCAGCAGTGATCCCGAGGCGGGTTCACCCCTCCACTTT. It yields the protein CASSDPEAGSPLHF.

The CDR3 region is CASSISSATHEQFF. The CDR3 DNA is TGTGCCAGTAGTATCTCCAGTGCCACCCATGAGCAGTTCTTC. The chain uses TRBV19 and TRBJ2-1; D gene ambiguous. Germline CDR1 and CDR2: LNHDA and SQIVND (reference sequence). The CDR3 is 14 amino acids. Trimming removed 3 bases from V and 8 bases from J, with 14 bases in between. Full variable domain (missing parts from reference TRBV19 and TRBJ2-1): DGGITQSPKYLFRKEGQNVTLSCEQNLNHDAMYWYRQDPGQGLRLIYYSQIVNDFQKGDIAEGYSVSREKKESFPLTVTSAQKNPTAFYLCASSISSATHEQFFGPGTRLTVL.

The sample holds many counts of this clone. The chain carries TRBV13 and TRBJ2-5, with D perhaps TRBD2 (7 bases). The germline V gene encodes CDR1 PRHDT and CDR2 FYEKMQ (reference sequence). V shed 4 bases and J shed 7 bases, with 13 bases lying between them. The CDR3 extends over 13 amino acids. The CDR3 region is CASSSNREGTQYF. The DNA of the CDR3 is TGTGCCAGCAGCTCCAACAGGGAGGGGACCCAGTACTTC.

This clone was seen only a few times. The genes are TRBV12-5 and TRBJ2-4, with D perhaps matching TRBD2 (7 bases). The CDR3 contains 13 residues. Germline values: CDR1 LGHNT, CDR2 FRNRAP. The V gene lost 7 bases and the J gene lost 9 bases, with 16 bases spanning the gap. CDR3 amino acids: CASASSGGLIQYF. The CDR3 coding sequence is TGTGCTAGTGCTTCCTCGGGGGGCCTCATTCAGTACTTC.

This clone was picked up a small number of times. The chain recombines TRBV28 with TRBJ1-1; 7 nucleotides align to TRBD1. The CDR3 runs 14 residues. The ends lost 6 bases at V and 3 bases at J; junction bases unmatched: 7. Germline V lookup: CDR1 MDHEN, CDR2 SYDVKM. The CDR3: CASRRTGEDTEAFF. The CDR3, as DNA: TGTGCCAGCAGAAGAACAGGGGAGGACACTGAAGCTTTCTTT.

This clone was counted a few times. The J gene is TRBJ2-7, the V gene TRBV4-3, with 7 bases identical to TRBD1. Germline trimming cut 1 base from V and 0 bases from J; bases unmatched to any gene: 6. This CDR3 spans 16 amino acids. From germline, CDR1 is LGHNA and CDR2 YSLEER. For the CDR3, the DNA is TGCGCCAGCAGCCAAGGGGCAACAGGGGCCTCCTACGAGCAGTACTTC. It yields the protein CASSQGATGASYEQYF.

This clone has more than one count but fewer than ten. The chain is built from TRBV7-8 and TRBJ1-1; a possible D gene is TRBD1 (6 bases). This CDR3 comprises 16 residues. CDR1 is SGHVS and CDR2 is FQNEAQ in the germline V gene. The ends were cut back, 4 bases at V and 1 base at J, with 16 bases in the middle. CDR3: CASSSVRGGRNTEAFF. As DNA, the CDR3 is TGTGCCAGCAGCTCCGTTAGAGGGGGTAGGAACACTGAAGCTTTCTTT.